These T cell receptor beta chains were read from a single sample in a study of T-cell reconstitution after alpha-beta-depleted transplantation in children. TCRdb itself ran the PCR reads through MiXCR, one entry per CDR3 protein. The sample carries about 32,000 distinct CDR3 sequences, less than 8.5% recorded once. Here the sequenced sample was peripheral blood, taken 60 days after TCRalphabeta/CD19-depleted stem cell transplant. The receptor set was obtained from a child less than two years old who had a stem cell transplant for acute myeloid leukemia, so the T cells may come from the graft donor. The CDR3 runs from the conserved cysteine through the conserved F or W. The order of the fields is J gene, V gene, CDR3 protein.

>TRBJ1-4|TRBV7-9
CASSHPGQKTNEKLFF
>TRBJ2-7|TRBV27
CASSPTGREQYF
>TRBJ2-4|TRBV27
CASSLWALGIQYF
>TRBJ2-7|TRBV4-1
CASSRRQASYEQYF
>TRBJ2-5|TRBV27
CASSRETQYF
>TRBJ2-7|TRBV15
CATSRDRVREQYF
>TRBJ2-1|TRBV6-5
CASSYGGGEEQFF
>TRBJ2-1|TRBV27
CATQLAGGHNEQFF
>TRBJ2-1|TRBV7-9
CASSSPGLPDNEQFF
>TRBJ2-3|TRBV4-2
CASSQRTGATDTQYF
>TRBJ2-7|TRBV5-1
CASSFNPEEQYF
>TRBJ1-2|TRBV7-9
CASSQQGLDGYTF
>TRBJ1-2|TRBV7-2
CASSWGNREAYTF
>TRBJ2-1|TRBV5-1
CASSSRAAGGWEQFF
>TRBJ2-1|TRBV30
CAWSVWEGYNEQFF
>TRBJ2-7|TRBV3-1
CASSPGSHYEQYF
>TRBJ2-2|TRBV29-1
CSVLGSPGELFF
>TRBJ2-7|TRBV28
CASSPQGEVSEQYF
>TRBJ1-4|TRBV3-1
CASSPGQSEKLFF
>TRBJ2-7|TRBV6-5
CASSPFGEAYEQYF
>TRBJ1-2|TRBV7-9
CATWPEAGQIYGYTF
>TRBJ2-5|TRBV7-9
CASSLAYKKETQYF
>TRBJ2-7|TRBV5-7
CASSEGTPVERAYEQYF
>TRBJ2-7|TRBV5-5
CASGLQGGHEQYF
>TRBJ2-1|TRBV29-1
CSVILADYNEQFF
>TRBJ2-2|TRBV3-1
CASKQKPRYRSNTGELFF
>TRBJ2-3|TRBV12-5
CASGLASSDTQYF
>TRBJ2-3|TRBV7-9
CASSLVAGIGDTQYF
>TRBJ2-4|TRBV12-3/TRBV12-4
CASSWGRDIQYF
>TRBJ2-1|TRBV5-6
CASSLGLFSYNEQFF
>TRBJ2-5|TRBV6-5
CASSYSGADRVGETQYF
>TRBJ2-7|TRBV28
CASSLSGTGAYEQYF
>TRBJ2-3|TRBV6-5
CASSYDSTDTQYF
>TRBJ1-2|TRBV7-9
CASRGRGRDYGYTF
>TRBJ1-5|TRBV9
CASSVGQVDQPQHF
>TRBJ2-7|TRBV29-1
CSVGTFYEQYF
>TRBJ2-7|TRBV9
CASSLGGSSYEQYF
>TRBJ1-3|TRBV12-3/TRBV12-4
CASSPGGGSGNTIYF
>TRBJ2-1|TRBV7-2
CASSFRVERDEQFF
>TRBJ2-7|TRBV2
CASRSNMGDGQYF
>TRBJ2-3|TRBV9
CASSVGQGDTQYF
>TRBJ2-1|TRBV19
CASSLRLADEQFF
>TRBJ2-3|TRBV29-1
CSADLGALTDTQYF
>TRBJ2-7|TRBV29-1
CSARTRSVDEQYF
>TRBJ2-7|TRBV4-1
CASSQGPATTVYEQYF
>TRBJ2-7|TRBV25-1
CASSEDSSLYEQYF
>TRBJ2-1|TRBV6-5
CASSYSLAGGNNEQFF
>TRBJ1-5|TRBV6-5
CASSSREGSNQPQHF
>TRBJ2-1|TRBV27
CASGSSSGSYNEQFF
>TRBJ2-3|TRBV21-1
CASSTRDRPAGDTQYF
>TRBJ2-1|TRBV5-1
CASSLFLGAGDNEQFF
>TRBJ2-1|TRBV30
CAWSLAATYNEQFF